The 6 T cell receptor gamma chains below all came from one sample that was sequenced in a study of gamma delta lymphoproliferative disorders and STAT genes. TCRdb re-processed the multiplex PCR reads using CATT. The table records some 2,600 gamma-chain clones, approximately 19% of them present only once. PBMCs from patients and controls supplied the genomic DNA for sequencing. The sample consisted of blood. The receptors were gathered from a human donor with gamma-delta T-cell large granular lymphocyte leukemia.

The rearrangement uses TRGV5 and TRGJ1 or TRGJ2. The J gene was missing in TCRdb and was found by matching the end of the DNA to germline. V was pared by 2 bases and J by 11 bases, with 6 bases of the junction left unmatched. Looked up from germline, CDR1 is VINAFY and CDR2 is YDVSNSKD. This CDR3 has 11 amino acids. CDR3 region: CATWDILEKLF. In DNA form, the CDR3 reads TGTGCCACCTGGGACATATTGGAGAAACTCTTT.

This clone has more than one count but fewer than ten. This rearrangement joins TRGV4 to TRGJ1 or TRGJ2. TCRdb offers no J gene call, so here the DNA was matched to germline to obtain one. V shed 12 bases and J 0 bases; nucleotides not matched to a gene: 8. Looked up from germline, CDR1 is EGSTGY and CDR2 is YDSYTSSV. This CDR3 spans 12 amino acids. CDR3 DNA: TGTGCCGCCCCTTCGAATTATTATAAGAAACTCTTT. This gives the protein CAAPSNYYKKLF.

The chain links TRGV9 to TRGJ1 or TRGJ2. Here the J gene was assigned by germline matching of the DNA, as TCRdb has none. After removal of 0 bases from V and 11 bases from J, the junction contained 7 bases not matched to a gene. Germline V gene lookup returns CDR1 GITISATS and CDR2 ISYDGTV (reference sequence). This CDR3 contains 12 residues. DNA of the CDR3: TGTGCCTTGTGGGAGGTGCACTTGGAGAAACTCTTT. Translation gives CALWEVHLEKLF.

Comment on this clone: A clone one base away is much larger, so this may be a read error. This CDR3 is CATWGDTNGWFKIF. The CDR3 bases are TGTGCCACCTGGGGCGATACCAATGGTTGGTTCAAGATATTT. The J gene is TRGJP1, the V gene TRGV8. The J gene is not listed in TCRdb, so it was assigned here from a DNA match to germline. Germline assignment: CDR1 VENAVY and CDR2 YDSYNSRV. The CDR3 loop spans 14 amino acids.

The V call is TRGV3, the J call TRGJ1 or TRGJ2. The J gene, absent from TCRdb, was called here by matching the DNA to germline. There are 14 residues in the CDR3. The germline CDR1 and CDR2 sequences are VTNTFY and YDVSTARD (reference sequence). The V segment lost 2 bases and the J segment 3 bases; nucleotides outside the gene matches: 7. The chain's CDR3 is CATWDIWPYYKKLF. DNA for the CDR3: TGTGCCACCTGGGACATATGGCCTTATTATAAGAAACTCTTT.

J is TRGJ1 or TRGJ2 and V is TRGV2. The J gene is absent in TCRdb and was assigned here via DNA matching to germline. The CDR3 extends over 15 amino acids. CDR1 is EGSNGY and CDR2 is YDSYNSKV in the germline V gene. The ends lost 1 base at V and 1 base at J; junction bases unmatched: 7. CDR3: CATWDGRVNYYKKLF. In DNA, the CDR3 is TGTGCCACCTGGGACGGCCGAGTTAATTATTATAAGAAACTCTTT.